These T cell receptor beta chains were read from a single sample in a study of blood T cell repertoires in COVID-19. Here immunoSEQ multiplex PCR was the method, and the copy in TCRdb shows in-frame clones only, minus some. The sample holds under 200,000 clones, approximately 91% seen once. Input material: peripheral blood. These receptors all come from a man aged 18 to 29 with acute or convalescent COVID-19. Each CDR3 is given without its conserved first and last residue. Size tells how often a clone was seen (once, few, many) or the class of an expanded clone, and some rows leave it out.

cdr3_aa: ASSFKSSYEQY; clone_size: NA; v_call: TRBV21-1; j_call: TRBJ2-7
cdr3_aa: ASSVLDADTQY; clone_size: NA; v_call: TRBV13; j_call: TRBJ2-3
cdr3_aa: ATSSKVNYGYT; clone_size: once; v_call: TRBV15; j_call: TRBJ1-2
cdr3_aa: ASSLALGGALSEQY; clone_size: NA; v_call: TRBV5-1; j_call: TRBJ2-7
cdr3_aa: ASSSGQGSEQF; clone_size: NA; v_call: TRBV11-3; j_call: TRBJ2-1
cdr3_aa: ASSLVGDGEKLF; clone_size: NA; v_call: TRBV5-1; j_call: TRBJ1-4
cdr3_aa: ASSLRPRDRVHQPQH; clone_size: once; v_call: TRBV7-8; j_call: TRBJ1-5
cdr3_aa: ASSLGQINYGYT; clone_size: NA; v_call: TRBV5-6; j_call: TRBJ1-2
cdr3_aa: ASSLFLYYGYT; clone_size: NA; v_call: TRBV7-2; j_call: TRBJ1-2
cdr3_aa: ASSLGAGGLTDTQY; clone_size: once; v_call: TRBV7-7; j_call: TRBJ2-3
cdr3_aa: ASSLISNQPQH; clone_size: NA; v_call: TRBV5-5; j_call: TRBJ1-5